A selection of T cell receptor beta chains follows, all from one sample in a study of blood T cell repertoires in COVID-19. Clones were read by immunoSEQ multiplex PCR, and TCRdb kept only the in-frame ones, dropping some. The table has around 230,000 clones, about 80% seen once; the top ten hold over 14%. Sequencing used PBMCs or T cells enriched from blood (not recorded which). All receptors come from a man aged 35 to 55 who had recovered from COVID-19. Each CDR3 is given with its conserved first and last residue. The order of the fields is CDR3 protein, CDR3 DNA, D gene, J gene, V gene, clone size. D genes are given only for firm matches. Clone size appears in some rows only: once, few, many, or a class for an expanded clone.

CDR3aa: CASSPSGDNEKLFF
CDR3nt: TGTGCCAGCTCACCATCGGGGGATAATGAAAAACTGTTTTTT
d_gene: .
j_gene: TRBJ1-4
v_gene: TRBV18
abundance: .

CDR3aa: CASSEGGPSTYGYTF
CDR3nt: TGTGCCAGCAGTGAAGGCGGGCCCTCCACGTATGGCTACACCTTC
d_gene: .
j_gene: TRBJ1-2
v_gene: TRBV2
abundance: .

CDR3aa: CASSEVLGRGSNQPQHF
CDR3nt: TGTGCCAGCAGTGAGGTATTAGGGCGGGGAAGCAATCAGCCCCAGCATTTT
d_gene: .
j_gene: TRBJ1-5
v_gene: TRBV6-1
abundance: .

CDR3aa: CASSPGQVGDEQYF
CDR3nt: TGTGCCAGCAGCCCCGGACAGGTAGGCGACGAGCAGTACTTC
d_gene: TRBD1
j_gene: TRBJ2-7
v_gene: TRBV7-2
abundance: .

CDR3aa: CASSFGSSGSSYEQYF
CDR3nt: TGTGCCAGCAGCTTCGGGTCTAGCGGTAGCTCCTACGAGCAGTACTTC
d_gene: TRBD2
j_gene: TRBJ2-7
v_gene: TRBV7-8
abundance: .

CDR3aa: CASSFGRGNEQYF
CDR3nt: TGTGCCAGCAGTTTCGGGAGGGGTAACGAGCAGTACTTC
d_gene: TRBD2
j_gene: TRBJ2-7
v_gene: TRBV28
abundance: .

CDR3aa: CASSLPLLSYSNQPQHF
CDR3nt: TGTGCCAGCAGTTTGCCCCTCTTGAGCTATAGCAATCAGCCCCAGCATTTT
d_gene: .
j_gene: TRBJ1-5
v_gene: TRBV27
abundance: .

CDR3aa: CAWSARGTQYF
CDR3nt: TGTGCCTGGAGTGCTCGGGGGACCCAGTACTTC
d_gene: .
j_gene: TRBJ2-5
v_gene: TRBV30
abundance: .

CDR3aa: CASSQEMGNTVQPQHF
CDR3nt: TGTGCCAGCAGCCAAGAAATGGGCAACACAGTCCAGCCCCAGCATTTT
d_gene: .
j_gene: TRBJ1-5
v_gene: TRBV4-2
abundance: many

CDR3aa: CASSQPLAASYTEAFF
CDR3nt: TGTGCCAGCAGTCAACCCTTGGCCGCCTCATACACTGAAGCTTTCTTT
d_gene: .
j_gene: TRBJ1-1
v_gene: TRBV27
abundance: .

CDR3aa: CASSTGGQGFQPQHF
CDR3nt: TGTGCCAGCAGTACCGGGGGACAGGGGTTTCAGCCCCAGCATTTT
d_gene: TRBD1
j_gene: TRBJ1-5
v_gene: TRBV6-6
abundance: .

CDR3aa: CSVEDLAGANEQFF
CDR3nt: TGCAGCGTTGAAGATCTCGCGGGAGCCAATGAGCAGTTCTTC
d_gene: TRBD2
j_gene: TRBJ2-1
v_gene: TRBV29-1
abundance: .

CDR3aa: CASRDRIGGRPGAFF
CDR3nt: TGTGCCAGCAGGGATAGAATTGGGGGGAGGCCCGGGGCTTTCTTT
d_gene: .
j_gene: TRBJ1-1
v_gene: TRBV11-2
abundance: .

CDR3aa: CASSSGTAGYTF
CDR3nt: TGTGCCAGCAGCTCTGGGACAGCTGGCTACACCTTC
d_gene: TRBD1
j_gene: TRBJ1-2
v_gene: TRBV7-6
abundance: .

CDR3aa: CASSLGQFSQPQHF
CDR3nt: TGTGCCAGCTCACTGGGACAATTTAGTCAGCCCCAGCATTTT
d_gene: .
j_gene: TRBJ1-5
v_gene: TRBV18
abundance: .

CDR3aa: CASSPTGGETQYF
CDR3nt: TGTGCCAGCAGCCCGACAGGGGGAGAGACCCAGTACTTC
d_gene: TRBD1
j_gene: TRBJ2-5
v_gene: TRBV7-9
abundance: .

CDR3aa: CASSPPGQGNTGELFF
CDR3nt: TGTGCCAGCTCACCGCCCGGACAGGGGAACACCGGGGAGCTGTTTTTT
d_gene: TRBD1
j_gene: TRBJ2-2
v_gene: TRBV18
abundance: once

CDR3aa: CASSETSGGAVTQYF
CDR3nt: TGTGCCAGCAGTGAAACTAGCGGGGGGGCCGTGACCCAGTACTTC
d_gene: TRBD2
j_gene: TRBJ2-5
v_gene: TRBV2
abundance: few

CDR3aa: CATSRDTRGRGEKLFF
CDR3nt: TGTGCCACCAGCAGGGATACTAGGGGGCGAGGTGAAAAACTGTTTTTT
d_gene: TRBD1
j_gene: TRBJ1-4
v_gene: TRBV15
abundance: .

CDR3aa: CASSPGGGQETQYF
CDR3nt: TGTGCCAGCAGCCCCGGCGGGGGGCAAGAGACCCAGTACTTC
d_gene: TRBD2
j_gene: TRBJ2-5
v_gene: TRBV7-3
abundance: .

CDR3aa: CASSLEASGRTYNEQFF
CDR3nt: TGTGCCAGCAGCTTAGAGGCTAGCGGAAGGACCTACAATGAGCAGTTCTTC
d_gene: TRBD2
j_gene: TRBJ2-1
v_gene: TRBV7-6
abundance: .

CDR3aa: CASSRVDNAYEQYF
CDR3nt: TGCGCCAGCAGCCGAGTGGACAACGCCTACGAGCAGTACTTC
d_gene: .
j_gene: TRBJ2-7
v_gene: TRBV5-1
abundance: few

CDR3aa: CASRSGQGWGYTF
CDR3nt: TGTGCCAGCAGGAGTGGGCAGGGGTGGGGCTACACCTTC
d_gene: .
j_gene: TRBJ1-2
v_gene: TRBV28
abundance: .

CDR3aa: CASSPRDRELNYGYTF
CDR3nt: TGTGCCAGCAGCCCCCGGGACAGAGAACTTAACTATGGCTACACCTTC
d_gene: TRBD1
j_gene: TRBJ1-2
v_gene: TRBV5-5
abundance: once

CDR3aa: CASSLGPTPSTDTQYF
CDR3nt: TGTGCCAGCAGTTTAGGGCCGACCCCGAGCACAGATACGCAGTATTTT
d_gene: .
j_gene: TRBJ2-3
v_gene: TRBV28
abundance: .

CDR3aa: CASSPEQGAYEQYF
CDR3nt: TGTGCCAGCAGCCCTGAGCAGGGGGCGTACGAGCAGTACTTC
d_gene: TRBD1
j_gene: TRBJ2-7
v_gene: TRBV9
abundance: .

CDR3aa: CASSLGLAGIRTYNEQFF
CDR3nt: TGCGCCAGCAGCTTGGGGCTAGCGGGGATCAGGACCTACAATGAGCAGTTCTTC
d_gene: TRBD2
j_gene: TRBJ2-1
v_gene: TRBV5-1
abundance: .

CDR3aa: CASSRLAEETQYF
CDR3nt: TGTGCCAGCAGTCGGCTAGCGGAAGAGACCCAGTACTTC
d_gene: TRBD2
j_gene: TRBJ2-5
v_gene: TRBV3-1/TRBV3-2
abundance: .

CDR3aa: CASSPSTGTYEQYF
CDR3nt: TGTGCCAGCTCACCTTCGACAGGAACCTACGAGCAGTACTTC
d_gene: .
j_gene: TRBJ2-7
v_gene: TRBV18
abundance: .